The 10 T cell receptor beta chains in this list originate from one sample, sequenced in a study of shared clonotypes between healthy human individuals (dated by TCRdb to 2020 to 2022). The method was the immunoSEQ multiplex PCR assay. Entries here come from immuneACCESS through TCRdb and include only in-frame sequences with V and J called. Some clones fail to appear in such tables; in the studies checked, an unresolved V gene covers under half of the shortfall, and the cause of the remainder is unknown. Within this sample are 550,000 to 800,000 clones, with about 90% of them counted one time only. The ten most abundant clones make up about 34% of the sample. The source material was memory CD8+ T cells from PBMCs. Per the publication, the cell subset or site label means: CD45RO+ cells pooled with CCR7-negative TemRA cells. These receptors originate from a man in his late teens or twenties in good health. Some clones in this sample may be carry-over from other donors' samples.

V is TRBV5-1 and J is TRBJ2-1, with D possibly called TRBD1 or TRBD2 (5 bases each). Between the trimmed V and J ends, which lost 3 bases and 6 bases, there was a span of 16 bases. The CDR3 totals 15 residues. In germline, CDR1 is SGHRS, CDR2 YFSETQ. CDR3 sequence (DNA): TGCGCCAGCAGCTCCCGGGACGGAGTTACCAATGAGCAGTTCTTC. Protein sequence: CASSSRDGVTNEQFF.

Remarks on this clone: At the DNA level, this CDR3 is encoded by other sequences in the same sample as well. The chain is built from TRBV7-9 and TRBJ2-7, with D perhaps TRBD2 (6 bases). The V gene lost 5 bases and the J gene lost 3 bases, with 11 bases spanning the gap. The CDR3 consists of 13 residues. In germline, CDR1 is SEHNR, CDR2 FQNEAQ (reference sequence). CDR3 bases: TGTGCCAGCAGCCTGGCGGGGAACTACGAGCAGTACTTC. The encoded protein is CASSLAGNYEQYF.

The rearrangement joins TRBV9 to TRBJ2-2; D uncertain. V gave up 4 bases and J gave up 5 bases, with 18 bases separating them. CDR3 length equals 16 residues. Germline values: CDR1 SGDLS, CDR2 YYNGEE. The CDR3 spells CASSPSGLEGTGELFF. In DNA form, the CDR3 reads TGTGCCAGCAGCCCTAGTGGCCTCGAAGGAACCGGGGAGCTGTTTTTT.

This clone was seen only a few times. The chain combines TRBV9 with TRBJ2-2, with D perhaps matching TRBD2 (5 bases). The germline V gene encodes CDR1 SGDLS and CDR2 YYNGEE. Trimming removed 3 bases at V and 5 bases at J, with 17 bases between. The CDR3 is 16 residues long. The CDR3 spells CASSGVASFLTGELFF. The DNA for the CDR3 is TGTGCCAGCAGCGGGGTCGCTAGCTTCTTGACCGGGGAGCTGTTTTTT.

The genes are TRBV4-1 and TRBJ2-1; D remains ambiguous. Trimming removed 7 bases at V and 5 bases at J, with 15 bases between. Germline lookup yields CDR1 MGHRA and CDR2 YSYEKL. The CDR3 is 14 residues long. The CDR3 DNA reads TGCGCCAGCACCCGAGTGGAAGGACACAATGAGCAGTTCTTC. Translated: CASTRVEGHNEQFF.

V is TRBV7-9 and J is TRBJ2-7; TRBD2 matches at 7 bases. The V and J ends lost 5 bases and 7 bases, in that order; junction bases with no gene match: 5. Germline V gene lookup returns CDR1 SEHNR and CDR2 FQNEAQ (reference sequence). This CDR3 region has 12 residues. For the CDR3, the DNA is TGTGCCAGCAGCACGACTAGCAGAGAGCAGTACTTC. Its translation is CASSTTSREQYF.

The chain couples TRBV7-9 to TRBJ2-2; 11 bases are shared with TRBD1. There are 15 residues in the CDR3. Germline V lookup: CDR1 SEHNR, CDR2 FQNEAQ (reference sequence). The V segment lost 7 bases and the J segment 7 bases; nucleotides outside the gene matches: 8. The CDR3 sequence is CASNGPGQGDGELFF. The CDR3 DNA sequence: TGTGCCAGCAACGGACCGGGACAGGGGGACGGGGAGCTGTTTTTT. Supplemented by reference TRBV7-9 and TRBJ2-2, the full variable domain reads DTGVSQNPRHKITKRGQNVTFRCDPISEHNRLYWYRQTLGQGPEFLTYFQNEAQLEKSRLLSDRFSAERPKGSFSTLEIQRTEQGDSAMYLCASNGPGQGDGELFFGEGSRLTVL.

V usage is TRBV10-3 and J usage is TRBJ2-7; perhaps TRBD2 as D (5 bases). Germline V gives CDR1 ENHRY, CDR2 SYGVKD. The length of the CDR3 is 15 residues. Trimming left V 5 bases short and J 5 bases short, with 19 bases between. CDR3 nucleotides: TGTGCCATCAGTAGCGGATCTACAACCATAGACGAGCAGTACTTC. It yields the protein CAISSGSTTIDEQYF.

The chain couples TRBV2 to TRBJ2-3; 11 bases map to TRBD2. J lost 0 bases, V lost 8 bases, and 4 bases had no gene match. This CDR3 is 15 amino acids long. In germline, CDR1 is SNHLY, CDR2 FYNNEI. CDR3: CASLGTSGSTDTQYF. The CDR3 DNA follows: TGTGCCAGCCTTGGGACTAGCGGTAGCACAGATACGCAGTATTTT.

V usage is TRBV19 and J usage is TRBJ2-2, with 7 bases aligning to TRBD1. Trimming removed 5 bases from V and 2 bases from J; junction bases left unmatched: 5. The V gene's germline CDR1 is LNHDA and CDR2 SQIVND (reference sequence). CDR3 length: 15 residues. CDR3: CASSPDRSNTGELFF. The DNA for the CDR3 is TGTGCCAGTAGTCCGGACAGGAGTAACACCGGGGAGCTGTTTTTT. Complete variable domain (other parts from reference TRBV19 and TRBJ2-2): DGGITQSPKYLFRKEGQNVTLSCEQNLNHDAMYWYRQDPGQGLRLIYYSQIVNDFQKGDIAEGYSVSREKKESFPLTVTSAQKNPTAFYLCASSPDRSNTGELFFGEGSRLTVL.